This TCR beta chain was obtained from a study of control samples from healthy donors and cancer patients. The CDR3 totals 13 residues. Trimming stripped 5 bases from V and 6 bases from J, with 11 bases between. Germline V lookup: CDR1 SGHVS, CDR2 FQNEAQ. The table came from immunoSEQ multiplex PCR; TCRdb's copy has only in-frame clones and leaves some out. The sample yields around 250,000 clones, about 80% seen once. The sequencing input was PBMCs. The chain combines TRBV7-8 with TRBJ1-5; D ambiguous. The sequence was collected from a woman aged 55 to 70 with lung cancer. The CDR3 protein is CASSREVGQPQHF. The DNA for the CDR3 is TGTGCCAGCAGCCGAGAGGTGGGTCAGCCCCAGCATTTT.